Below are 30 T cell receptor beta chains sequenced from a single sample in a study of blood T cells in healthy people across ages. A J-beta primer mix and a sample-barcoded 5' primer were used in a second PCR of roughly 7 to 12 cycles. One entry per CDR3 protein results from TCRdb running MiXCR on the 5' RACE reads. The sample consists of fewer than 900,000 distinct CDR3 sequences, roughly 47% of them appearing once. The sequencing sample was made of blood. The receptor set was obtained from a woman aged 55-75 years in good health.

V is TRBV9 and J is TRBJ2-5; 10 bases line up with TRBD2. Looked up from germline, CDR1 is SGDLS and CDR2 is YYNGEE. This CDR3 region has 15 residues. Losses at the gene ends were 4 bases for V and 5 bases for J; bases not matched to a gene: 8. The CDR3 loop is CASSPRAGGTETQYF. The CDR3 DNA reads as TGTGCCAGCAGCCCCCGAGCGGGAGGGACGGAGACCCAGTACTTC.

A remark on this clonotype: Being one base from a much bigger clone, this may be a read error. The chain is built from TRBV29-1 and TRBJ2-5; 10 bases fit TRBD1. Germline CDR1 SQVTM, CDR2 ANQGSEA. V trimming: 5 bases; J trimming: 11 bases; junction bases outside the gene matches: 17. This CDR3 comprises 15 residues. The CDR3 loop reads CSVSLFGTGDNEQYF. CDR3 nucleotides: TGCAGCGTTTCCCTATTTGGGACAGGGGACAATGAGCAGTACTTC.

The J gene is TRBJ1-1, the V gene TRBV20-1; 10 bases match TRBD1. The J segment lost 8 bases and the V segment lost 0 bases, leaving 3 bases of the junction unmatched. This CDR3 region has 13 residues. Germline assignment: CDR1 DFQATT and CDR2 SNEGSKA (reference sequence). CDR3 nucleotides: TGCAGTGCTAGAGACCGGGGACAGGGGGAAGCTTTCTTT. This codes for CSARDRGQGEAFF.

The chain combines TRBV7-2 with TRBJ1-2, with D hard to call. CDR3 length: 16 amino acids. Germline V gene lookup returns CDR1 SGHTA and CDR2 FQGNSA. The V and J ends lost 5 bases and 1 base respectively, with 17 bases between them. The CDR3, as DNA: TGTGCCAGCAGCCGAGGCTGGACGCAAATTAACTATGGCTACACCTTC. Protein sequence: CASSRGWTQINYGYTF.

This clonotype occurred a few times. This chain links TRBV5-5 with TRBJ2-7; a possible D gene is TRBD2 (6 bases). Trimming left V 0 bases short and J 4 bases short, with 14 bases between. In germline, CDR1 is SGHKS, CDR2 YYEKEE (reference sequence). This CDR3 is built from 15 residues. The CDR3 is CASSLVSGFEYEQYF. The CDR3 DNA reads TGTGCCAGCAGCTTGGTAAGCGGGTTCGAATACGAGCAGTACTTC.

This clonotype turned up a few times. The chain employs TRBV5-1 and TRBJ2-5, with no clear D. V was trimmed by 4 bases and J by 11 bases, leaving 27 bases between them. The CDR3 extends over 16 amino acids. Germline CDR1 is SGHRS and CDR2 is YFSETQ. CDR3 coding DNA: TGCGCCAGCAGCCCTGCAGGCGCGCCATACGTCAAGGAGCAGTACTTC. This codes for CASSPAGAPYVKEQYF.

The V and J genes are TRBV18 and TRBJ1-5; 7 bases fit TRBD1. V was clipped by 3 bases and J by 0 bases; unmatched bases: 5. Germline V gene lookup returns CDR1 KGHSH and CDR2 LQKENI. The CDR3 length is 16 residues. The DNA for the CDR3 is TGTGCCAGCTCACCCGGGACAGCATATAGCAATCAGCCCCAGCATTTT. Translation gives CASSPGTAYSNQPQHF.

This chain joins TRBV15 and TRBJ2-3, with D possibly being TRBD1 (5 bases). This CDR3 has 19 amino acids. V was pared by 0 bases and J by 0 bases, with 19 bases between. The germline V gene has CDR1 LNHNV and CDR2 YYDKDF (reference sequence). The CDR3 protein is CATSRDPRRAGASTDTQYF. The CDR3 nucleotides read TGTGCCACCAGCAGAGACCCTCGCAGGGCTGGGGCTAGCACAGATACGCAGTATTTT.

Only a few counts were recorded for this clonotype. The V and J genes are TRBV5-1 and TRBJ1-2; maybe TRBD1 (5 bases). This CDR3 spans 12 amino acids. The V and J ends lost 4 bases and 3 bases respectively, with 7 bases between them. CDR1 is SGHRS and CDR2 is YFSETQ in the germline V gene. Written as DNA, the CDR3 is TGCGCCAGCAGCGCGGGGGACTATGGCTACACCTTC. It specifies CASSAGDYGYTF.

V and J are TRBV7-2 and TRBJ2-3; 8 bases align to TRBD1. This CDR3 has 15 residues. Germline V gives CDR1 SGHTA, CDR2 FQGNSA. The V segment lost 4 bases and the J segment 2 bases; nucleotides outside the gene matches: 5. The CDR3 DNA sequence: TGTGCCAGCAGCTCCCGGACAGGGATCACAGATACGCAGTATTTT. It encodes CASSSRTGITDTQYF.

The V gene is TRBV24-1, the J gene TRBJ1-5; TRBD1 is a possible D gene (5 bases). Deletions cut 7 bases from V and 1 base from J, with 10 bases between. Germline V gene lookup returns CDR1 KGHDR and CDR2 SFDVKD. The CDR3 has 14 amino acids. The CDR3 DNA follows: TGTGCCACCAGGAGCGGGGCGAGCAATCAGCCCCAGCATTTT. Its protein is CATRSGASNQPQHF.

This clonotype was observed a few times. This chain links TRBV24-1 with TRBJ2-7; unclear D gene. The CDR3 is made up of 14 amino acids. Germline V CDR1 and CDR2: KGHDR, SFDVKD. Trimming removed 3 bases from V and 6 bases from J, with 14 bases in between. The CDR3 coding sequence is TGTGCCACCAGTGATCTGGACCGCTCCAGCGAGCAGTACTTC. This gives the protein CATSDLDRSSEQYF.

V gene TRBV6-5 combines with J gene TRBJ2-7; 8 bases match TRBD1. The CDR3 runs to 14 residues. The germline gives CDR1 MNHEY, CDR2 SVGAGI. Trimming at V came to 4 bases and at J to 3 bases, leaving 5 bases not matched to a gene. The CDR3 sequence is CASSSGQGHYEQYF. The CDR3 DNA is TGTGCCAGCAGTTCAGGACAGGGCCACTACGAGCAGTACTTC.

The rearrangement joins TRBV3-1 to TRBJ1-1; TRBD1 aligns across 8 bases. The CDR3 consists of 14 residues. Germline CDR1 is LGHDT and CDR2 is YNNKEL (reference sequence). V lost 4 bases and J lost 4; bases outside the gene matches: 5. The CDR3 DNA sequence: TGTGCCAGCAGCCTTGAAACAGGGGGCACTGAAGCTTTCTTT. It specifies CASSLETGGTEAFF.

This clonotype was recorded a few times. The rearrangement joins TRBV12-3 or TRBV12-4 to TRBJ2-3; 8 nucleotides agree with TRBD1. V lost 2 bases to trimming and J lost 4 bases; unmatched junction nucleotides: 2. The CDR3 consists of 14 residues. CDR3 protein: CASSLTGGPDTQYF. CDR3 DNA: TGTGCCAGCAGTTTAACAGGGGGGCCAGATACGCAGTATTTT.

This clonotype came up a few times. This chain links TRBV3-1 with TRBJ2-7; 8 bases line up with TRBD2. Unmatched junction bases numbered 7, after V lost 0 bases and J lost 6 bases. The CDR3 is made up of 15 amino acids. Germline lookup yields CDR1 LGHDT and CDR2 YNNKEL (reference sequence). The CDR3 region is CASSQDYQRGTEQYF. The CDR3 nucleotides read TGTGCCAGCAGCCAAGATTACCAGCGGGGGACCGAGCAGTACTTC.

This clonotype was observed many times. The genes are TRBV29-1 and TRBJ2-7; D remains unclear. The CDR3 has 15 amino acids. Germline V lookup: CDR1 SQVTM, CDR2 ANQGSEA. The V and J ends lost 6 bases and 0 bases respectively, with 18 bases between them. CDR3 residues: CSVGGPRPLSYEQYF. Here the CDR3 DNA reads TGCAGCGTCGGCGGCCCAAGACCTCTCTCCTACGAGCAGTACTTC.

The chain is built from TRBV27 and TRBJ1-2; TRBD1 matches 7 bases. J lost 4 bases, V lost 8 bases, and 10 bases had no gene match. The CDR3 sequence is 14 residues long. The germline V gene encodes CDR1 MNHEY and CDR2 SMNVEV (reference sequence). CDR3 protein: CASAQGGGSYGYTF. CDR3 in DNA: TGTGCCAGCGCCCAAGGGGGCGGGAGCTATGGCTACACCTTC.

The gene calls are TRBV3-1 and TRBJ2-5; unclear D gene. The germline V gene encodes CDR1 LGHDT and CDR2 YNNKEL (reference sequence). The V end lost 0 bases, the J end lost 6 bases, and 20 bases lay between the germline ends. The CDR3 extends over 17 amino acids. DNA of the CDR3: TGTGCCAGCAGCCAAGATCTAGGAAAAGACCGAGCGAAGACCCAGTACTTC. Translated: CASSQDLGKDRAKTQYF.

The gene calls are TRBV9 and TRBJ2-4; D call uncertain. V was pared by 3 bases and J by 1 base, with 8 bases between. Germline lookup yields CDR1 SGDLS and CDR2 YYNGEE. The CDR3 loop spans 14 amino acids. The CDR3 spells CASSADLAKNIQYF. For the CDR3, the DNA is TGTGCCAGCAGCGCGGACCTGGCCAAAAACATTCAGTACTTC.

The chain has TRBV4-1 and TRBJ1-6, with TRBD1 matching 10 bases. The CDR3 loop spans 15 amino acids. Germline V gene sequence: CDR1 MGHRA, CDR2 YSYEKL. V dropped 3 bases and J dropped 10; count of bases not matched to a gene: 6. CDR3: CASSQDRGVLSPLHF. The CDR3 nucleotides read TGCGCCAGCAGCCAGGACAGGGGGGTTTTGTCACCCCTCCACTTT.

The chain has TRBV27 and TRBJ1-5; unclear D gene. Germline values: CDR1 MNHEY, CDR2 SMNVEV (reference sequence). Trimming took 0 bases from V and 3 from J, leaving 9 bases between them. The CDR3 extends over 15 amino acids. This chain's CDR3 is CASSLSYSFNQPQHF. The CDR3 DNA is TGTGCCAGCAGTTTATCGTACAGTTTCAATCAGCCCCAGCATTTT.

The chain joins TRBV25-1 to TRBJ1-2; weak D call: TRBD1 (5 bases). The germline gives CDR1 MGHDK, CDR2 SYGVNS. V was cut by 6 bases and J by 7 bases, with 15 bases left in between. The CDR3 totals 13 residues. DNA of the CDR3: TGTGCCAGCAGCGAGGTGGGGACCTCTGGCTACACCTTC. Translated: CASSEVGTSGYTF.

The V and J genes are TRBV18 and TRBJ2-3, with D maybe TRBD1 (6 bases). Per germline, CDR1 KGHSH and CDR2 LQKENI. The ends were cut back, 2 bases at V and 1 base at J, with 13 bases in the middle. The CDR3 is 16 residues long. In DNA form, the CDR3 reads TGTGCCAGCTCACCATTTGAGGGGGTCGGCACAGATACGCAGTATTTT. Protein: CASSPFEGVGTDTQYF. Complete variable domain (other parts from reference TRBV18 and TRBJ2-3): NAGVMQNPRHLVRRRGQEARLRCSPMKGHSHVYWYRQLPEEGLKFMVYLQKENIIDESGMPKERFSAEFPKEGPSILRIQQVVRGDSAAYFCASSPFEGVGTDTQYFGPGTRLTVL.

V and J are TRBV6-2 or TRBV6-3 and TRBJ2-1, with a possible D match to TRBD2 (6 bases). Germline CDR1 reads MNHEY; CDR2 reads SVGEGT. V lost 10 bases and J lost 0, with 10 bases in between. The CDR3 totals 13 residues. CDR3 nucleotide sequence: TGTGCCACCTTAGCGGTCTCCTACAATGAGCAGTTCTTC. It encodes CATLAVSYNEQFF.

The chain carries TRBV5-1 and TRBJ2-2, with 7 bases fitting TRBD1. CDR1 SGHRS and CDR2 YFSETQ come from the germline V gene. V lost 3 bases to trimming and J lost 0 bases; unmatched junction nucleotides: 8. CDR3 length equals 17 residues. The CDR3 is CASSSNRGKTNTGELFF. CDR3 nucleotides: TGCGCCAGCAGCTCGAACAGGGGAAAAACGAACACCGGGGAGCTGTTTTTT.

A few counts support this clonotype. V and J are TRBV6-1 and TRBJ1-4; unclear D gene. V shed 6 bases and J shed 4 bases, with 12 bases lying between them. The CDR3 covers 14 residues. Germline V gene sequence: CDR1 MNHNS, CDR2 SASEGT. This chain's CDR3 is CASRPSTLNEKLFF. DNA for the CDR3: TGTGCCAGCAGGCCGTCCACACTTAATGAAAAACTGTTTTTT.

This chain uses TRBV18 with TRBJ2-5; D call uncertain. The J call may be wrong; the DNA end is better matched by TRBJ2-7. Germline-derived CDR1 and CDR2 are KGHSH and LQKENI. The CDR3 loop spans 14 amino acids. The CDR3 DNA is TGTGCCAGCTCACCTACCCCTTCGCCGGGCGAGCAGTACTTC. Translating gives CASSPTPSPGEQYF.

This clonotype was detected only once. A clone one base away is much larger, so this may be a read error. This chain uses TRBV4-3 with TRBJ2-1; D possibly matches TRBD1 or TRBD2 (5 bases each). The CDR3 sequence is 15 residues long. Trimming removed 0 bases from V and 10 bases from J, with 16 bases in between. CDR1 is LGHNA and CDR2 is YSLEER in the germline V gene. CDR3 region: CASSQEPGLDYEQFF. DNA for the CDR3: TGCGCCAGCAGCCAAGAGCCAGGGTTAGACTACGAGCAGTTCTTC.

V usage is TRBV9 and J usage is TRBJ1-2; TRBD1 is a possible D gene (6 bases). Trimming stripped 0 bases from V and 3 bases from J, with 12 bases between. This CDR3 region has 15 residues. CDR1 and CDR2 (germline): SGDLS, YYNGEE. The CDR3 protein is CASSVDRTDYYGYTF. CDR3 coding DNA: TGTGCCAGCAGCGTAGACCGGACAGATTACTATGGCTACACCTTC.